The 15 T cell receptor beta chains listed next were all sequenced from one sample in a study of shared clonotypes between healthy human individuals. Repertoires were generated with immunoSEQ multiplex PCR, while TCRdb's copy carries only in-frame clones and drops some. The top ten clones hold about 0.13% of a sample with 2,500,000 or so clones, more than 80% of them seen once. Source material: naive CD4+ T cells sorted from blood. Noted subset: CD45RA+ positively selected. Every receptor here comes from a man between 18 and 35 years old in good health.

This rearrangement joins TRBV9 to TRBJ2-3; D gene unclear. The V gene lost 3 bases and the J gene lost 2 bases, with 7 bases spanning the gap. The CDR3 is 13 residues long. The germline V gene encodes CDR1 SGDLS and CDR2 YYNGEE. The CDR3 DNA sequence: TGTGCCAGCAGCGCGAGACTCACAGATACGCAGTATTTT. This sequence encodes CASSARLTDTQYF. The full variable domain, its missing parts supplied by reference TRBV9 and TRBJ2-3, is DSGVTQTPKHLITATGQRVTLRCSPRSGDLSVYWYQQSLDQGLQFLIQYYNGEERAKGNILERFSAQQFPDLHSELNLSSLELGDSALYFCASSARLTDTQYFGPGTRLTVL.

In this sample, this clone turned up a few times. This rearrangement joins TRBV18 to TRBJ1-5; no reliable D call. With 2 bases removed from V and 7 bases from J, the gap between germline ends came to 9 bases. Germline-derived CDR1 and CDR2 are KGHSH and LQKENI. This CDR3 has 13 residues. The CDR3 spells CASSPGNEQPQHF. The CDR3 nucleotides read TGTGCCAGCTCACCAGGGAACGAGCAGCCCCAGCATTTT. The full variable domain, rest sourced from reference TRBV18 and TRBJ1-5, is NAGVMQNPRHLVRRRGQEARLRCSPMKGHSHVYWYRQLPEEGLKFMVYLQKENIIDESGMPKERFSAEFPKEGPSILRIQQVVRGDSAAYFCASSPGNEQPQHFGDGTRLSIL.

The CDR3 DNA follows: TGCGCCAGCAGCGCCCAAGCAGATACGCAGTATTTT. As protein: CASSAQADTQYF. The chain carries TRBV5-1 and TRBJ2-3; no clear D gene. The CDR3 covers 12 residues. Between the trimmed V and J ends, which lost 4 bases and 4 bases, there was a span of 7 bases. The V gene's germline CDR1 is SGHRS and CDR2 YFSETQ.

This clone has a handful of counts. V and J are TRBV30 and TRBJ1-1; 9 bases agree with TRBD1. CDR1 GTSNPN and CDR2 SVGIG come from the germline V gene (reference sequence). V was pared by 1 base and J by 10 bases, with 7 bases of the junction left unmatched. The CDR3 runs to 13 residues. This chain's CDR3 is CAWSAGGTGLAFF. CDR3 coding DNA: TGTGCCTGGAGTGCGGGCGGGACAGGGTTAGCTTTCTTT. Full variable domain (outside the CDR3, taken from reference TRBV30 and TRBJ1-1): SQTIHQWPATLVQPVGSPLSLECTVEGTSNPNLYWYRQAAGRGLQLLFYSVGIGQISSEVPQNLSASRPQDRQFILSSKKLLLSDSGFYLCAWSAGGTGLAFFGQGTRLTVV.

A word on this clone: Different DNA sequences within this sample yield the same CDR3. The rearrangement joins TRBV5-1 to TRBJ2-1; 11 bases line up with TRBD2. The CDR3 contains 15 residues. V lost 5 bases, J lost 4 bases, and 5 bases stayed unmatched. Germline assignment: CDR1 SGHRS and CDR2 YFSETQ. The CDR3 DNA is TGCGCCAGCAGTCCCGGGACTAGCGGATACAATGAGCAGTTCTTC. Its protein product is CASSPGTSGYNEQFF.

The chain recombines TRBV11-2 with TRBJ1-5, with D hard to call. The CDR3 covers 17 residues. V lost 7 bases and J lost 1, with 20 bases in between. Germline CDR1 is SGHAT and CDR2 is FQNNGV. This CDR3 is CASIFFALPLSNQPQHF. DNA for the CDR3: TGTGCCAGCATTTTTTTCGCGCTTCCTTTAAGCAATCAGCCCCAGCATTTT. Full variable domain (missing parts from reference TRBV11-2 and TRBJ1-5): EAGVAQSPRYKIIEKRQSVAFWCNPISGHATLYWYQQILGQGPKLLIQFQNNGVVDDSQLPKDRFSAERLKGVDSTLKIQPAKLEDSAVYLCASIFFALPLSNQPQHFGDGTRLSIL.

V usage is TRBV7-2 and J usage is TRBJ1-2; D is uncertain. The CDR3 runs 12 residues. Germline assignment: CDR1 SGHTA and CDR2 FQGNSA. Deletions cut 3 bases from V and 8 bases from J, with 10 bases between. The chain's CDR3 is CASSLGMWGYTF. DNA of the CDR3: TGTGCCAGCAGCTTGGGGATGTGGGGCTACACCTTC.

CDR3 region: CASSSLDRTGNTIYF. The DNA for the CDR3 is TGTGCCAGCAGCTCCCTGGACAGAACTGGAAACACCATATATTTT. V and J are TRBV11-2 and TRBJ1-3; weak D call: TRBD1 (6 bases). CDR3 length equals 15 residues. CDR1 and CDR2 (germline): SGHAT, FQNNGV. V was cut by 4 bases and J by 2 bases, with 12 bases left in between.

V and J are TRBV11-3 and TRBJ2-7, with 10 bases that match TRBD1. Germline V gene sequence: CDR1 SGHNT, CDR2 YENEEA. The CDR3 is 14 residues long. The V gene end was trimmed by 6 bases and the J gene end by 5 bases; junction bases not matched to a gene: 7. The CDR3 loop is CASRRDRGRNEQYF. The DNA for the CDR3 is TGTGCCAGCAGACGAGACAGGGGGCGTAACGAGCAGTACTTC.

The genes are TRBV7-2 and TRBJ2-5, with TRBD2 matching 9 bases. Germline-derived CDR1 and CDR2 are SGHTA and FQGNSA. Trimming at V came to 4 bases and at J to 0 bases, leaving 9 bases not matched to a gene. The CDR3 extends over 17 amino acids. The CDR3: CASSSQLAGLYQETQYF. CDR3 in DNA: TGTGCCAGCAGCTCCCAGCTAGCGGGACTATACCAAGAGACCCAGTACTTC.

This chain connects TRBV4-1 to TRBJ1-5, with TRBD1 matching over 9 bases. The V gene end was trimmed by 4 bases and the J gene end by 5 bases; junction bases not matched to a gene: 9. The CDR3 sequence is 16 residues long. Germline loops: CDR1 MGHRA, CDR2 YSYEKL. CDR3 sequence: CASSPEQGQGYQPQHF. For the CDR3, the DNA is TGCGCCAGCAGCCCGGAGCAGGGACAGGGTTATCAGCCCCAGCATTTT.

As regards this clone: The sample carries other DNA sequences with the same CDR3. The chain is built from TRBV5-1 and TRBJ2-7; D might be TRBD1 (5 bases). The CDR3 consists of 14 residues. Germline CDR1 reads SGHRS; CDR2 reads YFSETQ. Trimming removed 0 bases at V and 5 bases at J, with 12 bases between. CDR3 nucleotide sequence: TGCGCCAGCAGCTTGGGGCAGGGTTTCCACGAGCAGTACTTC. As protein: CASSLGQGFHEQYF.

This chain links TRBV6-6 with TRBJ2-5, with 7 positions matching TRBD1. Germline V gene data show CDR1 as MNHNY and CDR2 as SVGAGI (reference sequence). This CDR3 is 15 amino acids long. The trim removed 0 bases at V and 4 bases at J, leaving 5 bases unmatched. This chain's CDR3 is CASSYSTGSGETQYF. CDR3 nucleotides: TGTGCCAGCAGTTACTCGACAGGGTCAGGAGAGACCCAGTACTTC.

This chain joins TRBV25-1 and TRBJ1-2, with a possible D match to TRBD1 (6 bases). The V and J ends lost 6 bases and 1 base respectively, with 18 bases between them. Germline assignment: CDR1 MGHDK and CDR2 SYGVNS. This CDR3 has 16 residues. The CDR3, as DNA: TGTGCCAGCAGCACTTCTCCGGGGGACAATAACTATGGCTACACCTTC. This encodes CASSTSPGDNNYGYTF.

The chain has TRBV25-1 and TRBJ1-1; D is unclear. CDR3 length equals 14 residues. Looked up from germline, CDR1 is MGHDK and CDR2 is SYGVNS. V lost 3 bases to trimming and J lost 1 base, with 9 bases between them. CDR3 loop: CASSDHQANTEAFF. The DNA for the CDR3 is TGTGCCAGCAGTGATCATCAGGCGAACACTGAAGCTTTCTTT.